One sample yielded the 5 T cell receptor beta chains listed below, sequenced in a study of blood T cells in healthy people across ages. A second PCR, run for 7 to 11 cycles, used a sample-barcoded 5' primer plus a J-beta primer mix. TCRdb re-derived calls from the 5' RACE reads in MiXCR, one entry per CDR3 protein. Here the sample spans approximately 800,000 distinct CDR3 sequences, approximately 65% being singletons. Sequencing used blood. The receptor set was obtained from a man aged 25-45 years in good health.

This clonotype was picked up a small number of times. The V call is TRBV12-3 or TRBV12-4, the J call TRBJ2-1; D is perhaps TRBD2 (6 bases). Deletions cut 3 bases from V and 7 bases from J, with 16 bases between. The length of the CDR3 is 15 residues. The CDR3 DNA reads TGTGCCAGCAGTTTTGGCCCGGGGGTGGTAAATGAGCAGTTCTTC. Protein: CASSFGPGVVNEQFF.

The chain has TRBV6-5 and TRBJ2-1; 8 bases are shared with TRBD2. V trimming: 6 bases; J trimming: 5 bases; junction bases outside the gene matches: 9. Germline-derived CDR1 and CDR2 are MNHEY and SVGAGI. CDR3 length: 15 amino acids. Here the CDR3 reads CASSKRGGADNEQFF. The CDR3 region has the DNA TGTGCCAGCAGCAAACGGGGGGGTGCGGACAATGAGCAGTTCTTC.

The CDR3 nucleotides read TGTGCCAGCAGCATAAGCGGGGGGGCCTGGGAGACCCAGTACTTC. Protein: CASSISGGAWETQYF. The chain couples TRBV7-2 to TRBJ2-5; TRBD2 matches 10 bases. Losses at the gene ends were 5 bases for V and 5 bases for J; bases not matched to a gene: 8. The germline gives CDR1 SGHTA, CDR2 FQGNSA. The CDR3 is 15 amino acids.

This clonotype was observed a handful of times. This chain uses TRBV6-2 or TRBV6-3 with TRBJ1-2; TRBD1 aligns across 9 bases. The CDR3 runs 15 residues. V shed 5 bases, J shed 5 bases, and the junction held 9 bases outside the gene matches. Germline-derived CDR1 and CDR2 are MNHEY and SVGEGT. The DNA for the CDR3 is TGTGCCAGCAGTGCCAGGACAGGGGTGAAGTATGGCTACACCTTC. Its protein product is CASSARTGVKYGYTF.

The chain joins TRBV27 to TRBJ2-3; the D gene is possibly TRBD1 (6 bases). The CDR3 extends over 12 amino acids. Per the germline V gene, CDR1 is MNHEY and CDR2 is SMNVEV (reference sequence). V was clipped by 6 bases and J by 9 bases, with 13 bases between them. Here the CDR3 reads CASSQGGRTQYF. In DNA, the CDR3 is TGTGCCAGCAGCCAAGGGGGAAGGACGCAGTATTTT.